The clone carrying this TCR beta chain was found many times. The V end was cut by 3 bases, the J end by 4 bases, with 13 bases between. Germline V gene data show CDR1 as KGHDR and CDR2 as SFDVKD. This CDR3 is built from 15 residues. Investigators excluded patients with uncontrolled infection, other autoimmune disease, pregnancy or lactation. The record originates from a study of T cells in Graves' hyperthyroidism and ophthalmopathy. Study context: At initial diagnosis, before any treatment had begun, peripheral blood was obtained.

Amplification of TCR beta CDR3 regions was performed using RNA transcripts as template. The study used the HTBI primer set for a first-round RT-PCR of the TCR CDR3. TCRdb reprocessed the multiplex PCR reads via MiXCR and lists one record per CDR3 protein. The table lists hundreds of thousands of distinct CDR3 sequences, about 15% of them singletons, with roughly 13% in the top ten. The specimen sequenced was blood. The receptor was isolated from a man between 18 and 35 years old with Graves' ophthalmopathy. J is TRBJ2-3 and V is TRBV24-1; the D gene is possibly TRBD2 (6 bases). The CDR3 region has the DNA TGTGCCACCAGTGATCGCCTGACTAGACCAGATACGCAGTATTTT. This encodes CATSDRLTRPDTQYF.